These 7 T cell receptor beta chains originate from one sample sequenced in a study of fetal regulatory T cell absence and autoimmunity. Repertoires were generated with immunoSEQ multiplex PCR, while TCRdb's copy carries only in-frame clones and drops some. The repertoire holds 95,000 or so clones, with roughly 78% as singletons. The sequencing input was pancreas tissue. The receptors stem from a male donor with IPEX syndrome.

Turning to this clone: The same CDR3 also results from other DNA sequences found in this sample. The V and J genes are TRBV5-6 and TRBJ1-5, with 7 nucleotides matching TRBD1. CDR1 is SGHDT, CDR2 YYEEEE, per germline. The V segment lost 0 bases and the J segment 6 bases; nucleotides outside the gene matches: 3. The CDR3 sequence is 14 residues long. CDR3 nucleotides: TGTGCCAGCAGCTTGGGACAGGGAGCTCAGCCCCAGCATTTT. Protein sequence: CASSLGQGAQPQHF. The full variable domain, its missing parts supplied by reference TRBV5-6 and TRBJ1-5, is DAGVTQSPTHLIKTRGQQVTLRCSPKSGHDTVSWYQQALGQGPQFIFQYYEEEERQRGNFPDRFSGHQFPNYSSELNVNALLLGDSALYLCASSLGQGAQPQHFGDGTRLSIL.

The gene calls are TRBV27 and TRBJ2-1; TRBD2 matches at 13 bases. Germline V lookup: CDR1 MNHEY, CDR2 SMNVEV (reference sequence). Trimming took 7 bases from V and 0 from J; bases not matched to a gene: 15. CDR3 length: 20 residues. The CDR3 DNA sequence: TGTGCCAGCACCCCGTTAGAGGGACTAGCGGGAAAGAGCTCCTACAATGAGCAGTTCTTC. As protein: CASTPLEGLAGKSSYNEQFF.

J is TRBJ2-5 and V is TRBV11-3; D could derive from TRBD1 or TRBD2 (5 bases each). This CDR3 contains 15 residues. Germline values: CDR1 SGHNT, CDR2 YENEEA. With 7 bases removed from V and 0 bases from J, the gap between germline ends came to 15 bases. The CDR3 protein is CASIPGRSYQETQYF. DNA of the CDR3: TGTGCCAGCATACCGGGACGGTCATACCAAGAGACCCAGTACTTC.

The chain combines TRBV6-1 with TRBJ2-1; 9 bases agree with TRBD2. Germline-derived CDR1 and CDR2 are MNHNS and SASEGT. Trimming removed 3 bases from V and 10 bases from J; junction bases left unmatched: 13. The CDR3 is 16 residues long. CDR3 bases: TGTGCCAGCAGTGATTACCTAGCGGGATGGGTCGGCGAGCAGTTCTTC. Translated, it gives CASSDYLAGWVGEQFF.

The rearrangement links TRBV5-1 to TRBJ2-3, with 11 positions matching TRBD2. This CDR3 contains 15 residues. V gave up 4 bases and J gave up 4 bases; unmatched junction bases: 5. Germline CDR1 and CDR2: SGHRS and YFSETQ. DNA of the CDR3: TGCGCCAGCAGCCATAGGACTAGCGGGCCAGATACGCAGTATTTT. Translated, it gives CASSHRTSGPDTQYF.

The V call is TRBV27, the J call TRBJ2-7, with D possibly being TRBD1 (5 bases). V was clipped by 0 bases and J by 2 bases, with 8 bases between them. This CDR3 comprises 14 residues. Germline V gives CDR1 MNHEY, CDR2 SMNVEV (reference sequence). The CDR3 reads CASSLSTAPYEQYF. CDR3 DNA: TGTGCCAGCAGTTTATCGACAGCTCCCTACGAGCAGTACTTC.

V is TRBV11-2 and J is TRBJ1-1; 8 positions match TRBD1. V was pared by 5 bases and J by 3 bases, with 5 bases of the junction left unmatched. Germline V gene sequence: CDR1 SGHAT, CDR2 FQNNGV. This CDR3 is built from 14 residues. CDR3 coding DNA: TGTGCCAGCAGCGCGCAGGGGGCGCACACTGAAGCTTTCTTT. Its protein is CASSAQGAHTEAFF.